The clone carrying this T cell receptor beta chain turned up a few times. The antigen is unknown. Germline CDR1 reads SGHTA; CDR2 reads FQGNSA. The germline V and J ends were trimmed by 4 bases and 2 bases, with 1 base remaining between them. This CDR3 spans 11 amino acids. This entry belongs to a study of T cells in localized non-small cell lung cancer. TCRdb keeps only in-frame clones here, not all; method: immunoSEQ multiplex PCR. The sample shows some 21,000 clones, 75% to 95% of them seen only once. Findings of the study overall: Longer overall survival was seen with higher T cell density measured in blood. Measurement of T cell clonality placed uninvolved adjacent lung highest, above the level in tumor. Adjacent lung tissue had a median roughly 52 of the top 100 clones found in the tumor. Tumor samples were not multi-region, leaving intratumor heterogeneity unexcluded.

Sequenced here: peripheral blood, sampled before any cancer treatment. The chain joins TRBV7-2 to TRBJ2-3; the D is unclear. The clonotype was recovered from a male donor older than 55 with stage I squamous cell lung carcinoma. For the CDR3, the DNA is TGTGCCAGCAGCTACACAGATACGCAGTATTTT. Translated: CASSYTDTQYF.